These 11 T cell receptor beta chains were all obtained from the same sample, sequenced in a study of beta chain features in type 1 diabetes. Expressed TCRB transcripts got sequenced, as all isolated RNA was reverse transcribed. Sequencing was performed with immunoSEQ multiplex PCR; in TCRdb, only in-frame clones are kept and a portion is missing. The sample carries nearly 350,000 clones, 6.5% to 10% recorded once. The sequencing sample was made of central memory CD4+ T cells from blood. The receptors were sampled from a woman under 30 in good health.

The chain couples TRBV2 to TRBJ2-6; TRBD2 matches at 12 bases. The CDR3 is 16 amino acids. The germline CDR1 and CDR2 sequences are SNHLY and FYNNEI. Trimming at V came to 8 bases and at J to 2 bases, leaving 4 bases not matched to a gene. The CDR3: CASLTSGRPGANVLTF. The CDR3 nucleotides are TGTGCCAGCCTGACTAGCGGGAGACCTGGGGCCAACGTCCTGACTTTC.

In this sample, this clone turned up a few times. The rearrangement links TRBV2 to TRBJ2-1; TRBD1 agrees at 9 bases. Germline CDR1 reads SNHLY; CDR2 reads FYNNEI. This CDR3 is built from 13 residues. J gave up 10 bases and V 5 bases, and 6 bases lay outside the gene matches. The CDR3 region is CASSLQGQGEQFF. The CDR3 nucleotides are TGTGCCAGCAGTCTTCAGGGACAGGGAGAGCAGTTCTTC.

The chain joins TRBV23-1 to TRBJ2-3; D possibly matches TRBD1 or TRBD2 (5 bases each). TRBV23-1 qualifies as an ORF whose function is uncertain. V was trimmed by 5 bases and J by 0 bases, leaving 12 bases between them. The CDR3 runs 15 residues. The CDR3 bases are TGCGCCAGCAGTACGGAGAGGGGTAGCACAGATACGCAGTATTTT. It yields the protein CASSTERGSTDTQYF.

In its sample, this clone was seen many times. The chain combines TRBV14 with TRBJ2-1; D remains unclear. Per the germline V gene, CDR1 is SGHDN and CDR2 is FVKESK. The CDR3 covers 14 residues. V lost 1 base and J lost 3, with 7 bases in between. The CDR3 region is CASSQVVGYNEQFF. The DNA of the CDR3 is TGTGCCAGCAGCCAAGTGGTCGGCTACAATGAGCAGTTCTTC.

The CDR3 coding sequence is TGTGCCAGCAGCCAAGACAGGAGAACCAACTATGGCTACACCTTC. Protein product: CASSQDRRTNYGYTF. This chain uses TRBV14 with TRBJ1-2; D ambiguous. Per the germline V gene, CDR1 is SGHDN and CDR2 is FVKESK. V gave up 0 bases and J gave up 2 bases, with 10 bases separating them. The CDR3 consists of 15 residues.

The V gene is TRBV6-1, the J gene TRBJ2-7; TRBD1 agrees at 11 bases. CDR3 length: 14 residues. V lost 6 bases to trimming and J lost 4 bases; unmatched junction nucleotides: 5. Germline V gives CDR1 MNHNS, CDR2 SASEGT. This chain's CDR3 is CASRVDRGHYEQYF. CDR3 nucleotides: TGTGCCAGCAGGGTGGACAGGGGGCATTACGAGCAGTACTTC.

This clone was seen ten or more times. V is TRBV2 and J is TRBJ2-5; 7 nucleotides line up with TRBD1. Germline assignment: CDR1 SNHLY and CDR2 FYNNEI. Trimming removed 8 bases from V and 1 base from J; junction bases left unmatched: 1. CDR3 length: 12 amino acids. This CDR3 is CASGQVQETQYF. CDR3 DNA: TGTGCCAGCGGACAGGTCCAAGAGACCCAGTACTTC.

V and J are TRBV18 and TRBJ2-1; tentatively, D is TRBD2 (6 bases). The CDR3 runs to 14 residues. Germline V gene data show CDR1 as KGHSH and CDR2 as LQKENI. V lost 0 bases and J 3 bases, leaving 6 bases between the germline ends. The CDR3 DNA is TGTGCCAGCTCACCACCGGAGGGCTACAATGAGCAGTTCTTC. The encoded protein is CASSPPEGYNEQFF.

This clone has just a few counts. The V and J genes are TRBV7-9 and TRBJ2-7, with D perhaps TRBD2 (5 bases). Trimming stripped 0 bases from V and 0 bases from J, with 9 bases between. This CDR3 contains 15 residues. Germline V lookup: CDR1 SEHNR, CDR2 FQNEAQ (reference sequence). In DNA form, the CDR3 reads TGTGCCAGCAGCTTAGCGGGAGCGAGCTCCTACGAGCAGTACTTC. Protein product: CASSLAGASSYEQYF.

The rearrangement links TRBV27 to TRBJ2-3; 9 positions agree with TRBD2. The ends lost 2 bases at V and 2 bases at J; junction bases unmatched: 8. Germline V gives CDR1 MNHEY, CDR2 SMNVEV (reference sequence). The CDR3 has 17 residues. The CDR3 sequence: CASSLRGASGTTDTQYF. The CDR3, as DNA: TGTGCCAGCAGTTTACGCGGGGCTAGCGGGACCACAGATACGCAGTATTTT.

The chain uses TRBV6-1 and TRBJ2-5; D gene unclear. The germline V and J ends were trimmed by 7 bases and 0 bases, with 9 bases remaining between them. The CDR3 spans 13 residues. Germline V gene data show CDR1 as MNHNS and CDR2 as SASEGT. CDR3 in DNA: TGTGCCAGCACCAGGAAGTACCAAGAGACCCAGTACTTC. Its translation is CASTRKYQETQYF.